One sample yielded the 2 T cell receptor beta chains listed below, sequenced in a study of Tregs in tolerant kidney transplant recipients. The repertoire was sequenced with immunoSEQ multiplex PCR; TCRdb's copy has only in-frame clones and lacks some. The repertoire holds some 250,000 clones, with 84% as singletons. The sequencing input was CD4+ T cells from blood. These receptors were collected from a human donor in good health.

The chain is built from TRBV12-5 and TRBJ1-1; no clear D. Trimming took 1 base from V and 2 from J, leaving 2 bases between them. Germline CDR1 reads LGHNT; CDR2 reads FRNRAP. This CDR3 has 12 amino acids. CDR3 protein: CASGLENTEAFF. The CDR3 region has the DNA TGTGCTAGTGGTTTGGAAAACACTGAAGCTTTCTTT.

J is TRBJ2-7 and V is TRBV5-5, with 7 bases identical to TRBD1. The CDR3 consists of 15 residues. Germline lookup yields CDR1 SGHKS and CDR2 YYEKEE (reference sequence). V was pared by 4 bases and J by 6 bases, with 13 bases of the junction left unmatched. The CDR3 DNA reads TGTGCCAGCAGCCAGAGACAGGGTTTCTCCGGCGAGCAGTACTTC. It encodes CASSQRQGFSGEQYF.